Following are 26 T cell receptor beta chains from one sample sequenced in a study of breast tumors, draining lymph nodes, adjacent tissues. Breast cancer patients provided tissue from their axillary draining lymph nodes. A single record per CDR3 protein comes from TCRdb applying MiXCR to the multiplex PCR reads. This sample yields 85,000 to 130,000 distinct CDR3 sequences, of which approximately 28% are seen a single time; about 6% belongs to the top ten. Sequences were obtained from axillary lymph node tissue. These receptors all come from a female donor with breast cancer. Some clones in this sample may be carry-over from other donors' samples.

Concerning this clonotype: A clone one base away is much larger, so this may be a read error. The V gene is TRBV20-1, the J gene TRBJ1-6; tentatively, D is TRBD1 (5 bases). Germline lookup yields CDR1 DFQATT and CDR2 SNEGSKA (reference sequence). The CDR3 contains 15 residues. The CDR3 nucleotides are TGCAGTGCTAGGTCAGGGAGCTCCTATACTTCACCCCTCCACTTT. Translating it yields CSARSGSSYTSPLHF.

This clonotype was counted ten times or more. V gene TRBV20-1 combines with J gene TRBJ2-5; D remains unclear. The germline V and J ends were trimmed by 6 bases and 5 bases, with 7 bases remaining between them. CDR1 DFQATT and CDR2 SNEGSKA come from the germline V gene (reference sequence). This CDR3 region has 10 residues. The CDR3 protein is CSAFWETQYF. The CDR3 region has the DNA TGCAGTGCCTTTTGGGAGACCCAGTACTTC.

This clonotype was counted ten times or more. The CDR3 nucleotides read TGTGCCAGCAGCCCCCGTGGGGGTGGGACTGAAGCTTTCTTT. Translation gives CASSPRGGGTEAFF. V usage is TRBV9 and J usage is TRBJ1-1; D perhaps matches TRBD1 (5 bases). The CDR3 totals 14 residues. Germline CDR1 SGDLS, CDR2 YYNGEE. Trimming stripped 4 bases from V and 5 bases from J, with 15 bases between.

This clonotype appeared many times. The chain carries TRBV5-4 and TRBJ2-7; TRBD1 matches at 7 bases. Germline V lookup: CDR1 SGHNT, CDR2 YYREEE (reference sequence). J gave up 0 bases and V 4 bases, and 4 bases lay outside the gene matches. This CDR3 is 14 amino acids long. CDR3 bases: TGTGCCAGCAGCGCTCGGGACAGCTCCTACGAGCAGTACTTC. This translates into CASSARDSSYEQYF.

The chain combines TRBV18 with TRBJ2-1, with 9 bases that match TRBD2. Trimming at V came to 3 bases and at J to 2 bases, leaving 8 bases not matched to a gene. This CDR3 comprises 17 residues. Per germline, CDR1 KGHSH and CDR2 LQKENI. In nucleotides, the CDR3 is TGTGCCAGCTCACCCACAAATGGACTAGCGACCTACAATGAGCAGTTCTTC. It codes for CASSPTNGLATYNEQFF. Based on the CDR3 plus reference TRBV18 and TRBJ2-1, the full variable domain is NAGVMQNPRHLVRRRGQEARLRCSPMKGHSHVYWYRQLPEEGLKFMVYLQKENIIDESGMPKERFSAEFPKEGPSILRIQQVVRGDSAAYFCASSPTNGLATYNEQFFGPGTRLTVL.

The CDR3 loop reads CATSRMGTSGSHNEQFF. The CDR3 DNA sequence: TGTGCCACCAGCAGAATGGGGACTAGCGGGAGCCACAATGAGCAGTTCTTC. The chain joins TRBV15 to TRBJ2-1, with 14 bases identical to TRBD2. Unmatched junction bases numbered 5, after V lost 2 bases and J lost 5 bases. Germline CDR1 and CDR2: LNHNV and YYDKDF (reference sequence). This CDR3 contains 17 residues.

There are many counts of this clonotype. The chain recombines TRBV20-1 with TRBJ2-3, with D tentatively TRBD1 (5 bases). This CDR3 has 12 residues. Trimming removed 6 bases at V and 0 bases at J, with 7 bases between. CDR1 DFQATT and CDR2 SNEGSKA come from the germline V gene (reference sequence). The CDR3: CSATGSTDTQYF. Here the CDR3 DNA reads TGCAGTGCCACAGGAAGCACAGATACGCAGTATTTT.

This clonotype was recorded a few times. The CDR3 coding sequence is TGTGCCAGCAGTTTTTGGGAAAGCAATCAGCCCCAGCATTTT. Its protein product is CASSFWESNQPQHF. The V and J genes are TRBV28 and TRBJ1-5; D is unclear. CDR3 length: 14 amino acids. Germline CDR1 and CDR2: MDHEN and SYDVKM. With 3 bases removed from V and 1 base from J, the gap between germline ends came to 7 bases.

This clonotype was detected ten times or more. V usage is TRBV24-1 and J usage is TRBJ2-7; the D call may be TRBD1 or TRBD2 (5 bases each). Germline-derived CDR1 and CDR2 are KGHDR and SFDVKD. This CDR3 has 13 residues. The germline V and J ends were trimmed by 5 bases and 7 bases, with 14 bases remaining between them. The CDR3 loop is CATSAGAAREQYF. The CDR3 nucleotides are TGTGCCACCAGTGCCGGGGCCGCGCGGGAGCAGTACTTC.

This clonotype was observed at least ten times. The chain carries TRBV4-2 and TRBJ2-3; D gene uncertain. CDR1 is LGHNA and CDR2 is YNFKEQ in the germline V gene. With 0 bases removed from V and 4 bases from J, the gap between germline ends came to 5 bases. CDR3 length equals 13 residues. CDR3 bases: TGTGCCAGCAGCCAAGATTGGGCAGATACGCAGTATTTT. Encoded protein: CASSQDWADTQYF.

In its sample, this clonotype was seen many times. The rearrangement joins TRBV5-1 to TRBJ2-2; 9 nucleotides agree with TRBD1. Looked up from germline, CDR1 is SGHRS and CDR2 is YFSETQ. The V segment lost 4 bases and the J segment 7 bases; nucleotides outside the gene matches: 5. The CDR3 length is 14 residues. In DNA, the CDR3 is TGCGCCAGCAGCAGCGGACAGGGGAGCGGGGAGCTGTTTTTT. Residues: CASSSGQGSGELFF.

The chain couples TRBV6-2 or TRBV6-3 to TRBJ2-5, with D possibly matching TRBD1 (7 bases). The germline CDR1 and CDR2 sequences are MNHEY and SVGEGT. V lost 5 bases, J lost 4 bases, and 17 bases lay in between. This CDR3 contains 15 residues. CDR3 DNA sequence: TGTGCCAGCAGTCCTAACCGTCAGGGGGGAGAGACCCAGTACTTC. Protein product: CASSPNRQGGETQYF.

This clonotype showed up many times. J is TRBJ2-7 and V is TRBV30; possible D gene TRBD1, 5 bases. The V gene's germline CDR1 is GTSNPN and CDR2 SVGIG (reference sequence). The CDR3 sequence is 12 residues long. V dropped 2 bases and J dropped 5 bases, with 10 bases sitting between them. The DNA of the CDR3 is TGTGCCTGGAGTCCTGGACACCACGAGCAGTACTTC. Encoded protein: CAWSPGHHEQYF.

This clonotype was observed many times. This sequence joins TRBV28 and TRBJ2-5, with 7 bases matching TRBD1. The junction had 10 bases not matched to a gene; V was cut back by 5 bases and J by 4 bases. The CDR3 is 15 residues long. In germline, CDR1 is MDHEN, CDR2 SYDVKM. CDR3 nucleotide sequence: TGTGCCAGCAGTCTCGGGACAGCACCGGCAGAGACCCAGTACTTC. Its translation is CASSLGTAPAETQYF.

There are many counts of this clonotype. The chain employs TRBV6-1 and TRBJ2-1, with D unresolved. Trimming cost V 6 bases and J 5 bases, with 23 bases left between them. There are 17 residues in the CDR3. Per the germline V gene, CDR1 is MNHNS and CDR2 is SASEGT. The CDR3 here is CASRPSRGRRQDNEQFF. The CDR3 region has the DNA TGTGCCAGCAGGCCGAGTCGTGGCAGGCGTCAAGACAATGAGCAGTTCTTC.

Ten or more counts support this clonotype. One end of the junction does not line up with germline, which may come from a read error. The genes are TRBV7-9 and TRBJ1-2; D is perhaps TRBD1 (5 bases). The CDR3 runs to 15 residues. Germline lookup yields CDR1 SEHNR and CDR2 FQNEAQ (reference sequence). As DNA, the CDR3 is TGTGCCAGCAGCTTAAGGGGTCGGCCGTACTATGGCTACCCCTTC. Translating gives CASSLRGRPYYGYPF.

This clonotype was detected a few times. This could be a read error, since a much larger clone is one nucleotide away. The DNA of the CDR3 is TGTGCCAGCAGTTCCTCGGCTAGCGGCTACGAGCAGTACTTC. This gives the protein CASSSSASGYEQYF. The chain is built from TRBV6-6 and TRBJ2-7; TRBD2 matches at 7 bases. The V and J ends lost 4 bases and 3 bases, in that order; junction bases with no gene match: 6. This CDR3 has 14 amino acids. The germline CDR1 and CDR2 sequences are MNHNY and SVGAGI (reference sequence).

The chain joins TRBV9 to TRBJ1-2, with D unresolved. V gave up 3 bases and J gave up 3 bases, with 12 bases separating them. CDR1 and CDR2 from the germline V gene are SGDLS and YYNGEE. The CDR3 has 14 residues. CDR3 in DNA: TGTGCCAGCAGCGCCCGGACTAGCGACTATGGCTACACCTTC. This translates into CASSARTSDYGYTF.

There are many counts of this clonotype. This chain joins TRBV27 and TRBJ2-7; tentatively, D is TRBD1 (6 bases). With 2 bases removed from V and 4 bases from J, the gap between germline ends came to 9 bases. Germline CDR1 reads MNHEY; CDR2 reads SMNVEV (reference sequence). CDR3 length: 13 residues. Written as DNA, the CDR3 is TGTGCCAGCAGTTTAACACAGGGTTACGAGCAGTACTTC. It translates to CASSLTQGYEQYF.

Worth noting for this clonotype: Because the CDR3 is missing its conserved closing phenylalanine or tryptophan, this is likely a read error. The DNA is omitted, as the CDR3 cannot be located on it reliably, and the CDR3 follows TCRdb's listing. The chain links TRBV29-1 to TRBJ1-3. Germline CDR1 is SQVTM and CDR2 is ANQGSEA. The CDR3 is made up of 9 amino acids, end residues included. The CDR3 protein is CSVKGQINT.

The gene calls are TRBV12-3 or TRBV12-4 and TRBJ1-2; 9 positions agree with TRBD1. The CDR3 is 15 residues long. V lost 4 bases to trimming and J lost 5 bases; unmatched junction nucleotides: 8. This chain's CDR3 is CASSSTGTGIYGYTF. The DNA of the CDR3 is TGTGCCAGCAGTTCCACCGGGACAGGGATATATGGCTACACCTTC.

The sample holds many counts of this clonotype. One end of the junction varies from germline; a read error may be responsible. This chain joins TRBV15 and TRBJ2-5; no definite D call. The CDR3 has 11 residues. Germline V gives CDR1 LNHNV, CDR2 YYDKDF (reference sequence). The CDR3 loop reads CATSALGSFDF. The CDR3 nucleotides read TGTGCCACCAGCGCCCTCGGTAGCTTCGACTTC.

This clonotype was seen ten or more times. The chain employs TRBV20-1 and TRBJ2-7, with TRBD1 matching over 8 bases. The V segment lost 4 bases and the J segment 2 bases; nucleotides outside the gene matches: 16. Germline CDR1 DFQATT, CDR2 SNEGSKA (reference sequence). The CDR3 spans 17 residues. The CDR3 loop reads CSATQISRGLWTYEQYF. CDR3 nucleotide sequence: TGCAGTGCTACACAAATTTCCAGGGGGCTCTGGACCTACGAGCAGTACTTC.

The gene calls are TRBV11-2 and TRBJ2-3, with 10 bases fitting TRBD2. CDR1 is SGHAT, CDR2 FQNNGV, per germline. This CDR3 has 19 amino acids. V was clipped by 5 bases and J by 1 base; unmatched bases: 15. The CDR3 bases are TGTGCCAGCAGCGGACCCCCCCGGCCAGCGGGGGGGGGCACAGATACGCAGTATTTT. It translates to CASSGPPRPAGGGTDTQYF.

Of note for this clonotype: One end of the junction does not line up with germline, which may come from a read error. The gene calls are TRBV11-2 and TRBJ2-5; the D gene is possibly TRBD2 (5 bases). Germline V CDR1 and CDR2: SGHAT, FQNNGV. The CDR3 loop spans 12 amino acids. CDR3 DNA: TGTGCCAGCAGCTTAGCCTCACTAGGACCGAGCTTC. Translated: CASSLASLGPSF.

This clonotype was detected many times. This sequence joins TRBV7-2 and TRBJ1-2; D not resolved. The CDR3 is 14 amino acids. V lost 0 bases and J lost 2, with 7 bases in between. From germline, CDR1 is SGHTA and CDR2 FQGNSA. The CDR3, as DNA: TGTGCCAGCAGCTTAGCCCGGATCAACTATGGCTACACCTTC. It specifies CASSLARINYGYTF.